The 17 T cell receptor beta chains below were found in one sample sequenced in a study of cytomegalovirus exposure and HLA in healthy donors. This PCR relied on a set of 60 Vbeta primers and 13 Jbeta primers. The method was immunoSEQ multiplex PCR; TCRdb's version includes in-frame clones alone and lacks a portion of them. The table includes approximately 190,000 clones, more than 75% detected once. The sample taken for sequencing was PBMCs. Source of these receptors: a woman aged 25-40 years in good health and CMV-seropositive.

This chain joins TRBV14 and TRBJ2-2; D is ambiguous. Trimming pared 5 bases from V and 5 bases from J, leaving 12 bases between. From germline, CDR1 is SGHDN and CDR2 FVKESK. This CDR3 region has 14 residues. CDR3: CASSFLGSTGELFF. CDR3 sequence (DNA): TGTGCCAGCAGCTTCCTTGGCTCAACCGGGGAGCTGTTTTTT.

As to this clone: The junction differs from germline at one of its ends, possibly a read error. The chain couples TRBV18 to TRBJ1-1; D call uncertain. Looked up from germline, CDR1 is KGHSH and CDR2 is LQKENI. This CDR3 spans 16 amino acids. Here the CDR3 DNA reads TGTGCCAGCCCACCACGCCCCGGGAGAGGAGACACTGAAGCTTTCTTT. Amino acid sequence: CASPPRPGRGDTEAFF.

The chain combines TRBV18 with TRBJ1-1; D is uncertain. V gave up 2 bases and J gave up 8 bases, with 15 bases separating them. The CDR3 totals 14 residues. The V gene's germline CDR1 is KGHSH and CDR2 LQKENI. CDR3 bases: TGTGCCAGCTCACCAACTGCGCTTGGAGACGAAGCTTTCTTT. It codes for CASSPTALGDEAFF.

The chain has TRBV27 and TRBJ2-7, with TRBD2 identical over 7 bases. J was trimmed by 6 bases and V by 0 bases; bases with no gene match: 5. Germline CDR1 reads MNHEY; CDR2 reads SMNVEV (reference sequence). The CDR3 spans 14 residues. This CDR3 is CASSLSTAGAEQYF. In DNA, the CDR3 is TGTGCCAGCAGTTTATCCACCGCGGGAGCCGAGCAGTACTTC.

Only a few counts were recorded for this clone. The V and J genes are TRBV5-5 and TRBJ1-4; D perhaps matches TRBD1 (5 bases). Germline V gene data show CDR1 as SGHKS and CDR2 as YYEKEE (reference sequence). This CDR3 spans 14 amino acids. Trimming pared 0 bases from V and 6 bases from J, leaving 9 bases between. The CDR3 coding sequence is TGTGCCAGCAGCTTGGCAGGGATACATGAAAAACTGTTTTTT. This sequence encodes CASSLAGIHEKLFF. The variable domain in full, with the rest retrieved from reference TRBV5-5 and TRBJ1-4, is DAGVTQSPTHLIKTRGQQVTLRCSPISGHKSVSWYQQVLGQGPQFIFQYYEKEERGRGNFPDRFSARQFPNYSSELNVNALLLGDSALYLCASSLAGIHEKLFFGSGTQLSVL.

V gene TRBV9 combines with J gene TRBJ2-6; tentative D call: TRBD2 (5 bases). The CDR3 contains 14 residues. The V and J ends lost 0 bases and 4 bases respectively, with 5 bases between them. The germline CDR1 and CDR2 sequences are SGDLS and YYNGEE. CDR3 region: CASSVAGGANVLTF. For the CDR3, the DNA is TGTGCCAGCAGCGTAGCGGGGGGGGCCAACGTCCTGACTTTC.

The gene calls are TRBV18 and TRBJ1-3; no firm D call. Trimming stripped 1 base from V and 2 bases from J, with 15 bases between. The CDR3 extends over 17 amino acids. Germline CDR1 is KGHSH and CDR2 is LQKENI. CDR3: CASSPRPTTDTGNTIYF. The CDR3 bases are TGTGCCAGCTCACCACGCCCTACCACAGATACTGGAAACACCATATATTTT.

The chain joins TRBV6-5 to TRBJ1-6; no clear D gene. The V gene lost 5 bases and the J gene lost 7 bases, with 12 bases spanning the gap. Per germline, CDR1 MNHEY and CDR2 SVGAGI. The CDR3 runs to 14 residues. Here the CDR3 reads CASSPGLFNSPLHF. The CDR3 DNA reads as TGTGCCAGCAGTCCCGGACTGTTCAATTCACCCCTCCACTTT.

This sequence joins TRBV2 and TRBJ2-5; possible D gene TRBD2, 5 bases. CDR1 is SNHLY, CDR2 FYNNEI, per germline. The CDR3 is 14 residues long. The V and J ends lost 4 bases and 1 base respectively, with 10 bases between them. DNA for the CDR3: TGTGCCAGCAGTGGAGGGCAGAGCCAAGAGACCCAGTACTTC. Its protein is CASSGGQSQETQYF.

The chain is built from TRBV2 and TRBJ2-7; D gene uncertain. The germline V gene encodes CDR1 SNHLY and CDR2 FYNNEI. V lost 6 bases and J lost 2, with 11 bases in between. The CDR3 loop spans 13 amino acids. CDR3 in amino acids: CASRRPQPYEQYF. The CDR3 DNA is TGTGCCAGCAGGCGGCCACAACCCTACGAGCAGTACTTC.

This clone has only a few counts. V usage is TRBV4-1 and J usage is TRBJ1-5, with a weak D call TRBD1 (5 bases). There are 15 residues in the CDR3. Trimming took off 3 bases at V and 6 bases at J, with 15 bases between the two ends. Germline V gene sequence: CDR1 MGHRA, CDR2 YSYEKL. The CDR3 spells CASSQYAGGGQPQHF. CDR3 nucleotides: TGCGCCAGCAGCCAGTATGCCGGGGGAGGTCAGCCCCAGCATTTT.

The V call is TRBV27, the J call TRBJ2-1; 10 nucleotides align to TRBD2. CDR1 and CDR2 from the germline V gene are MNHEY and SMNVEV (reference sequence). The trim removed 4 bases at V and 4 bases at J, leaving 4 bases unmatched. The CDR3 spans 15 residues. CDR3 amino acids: CASSSATSGYNEQFF. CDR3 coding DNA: TGTGCCAGCAGTTCCGCGACTAGCGGGTACAATGAGCAGTTCTTC.

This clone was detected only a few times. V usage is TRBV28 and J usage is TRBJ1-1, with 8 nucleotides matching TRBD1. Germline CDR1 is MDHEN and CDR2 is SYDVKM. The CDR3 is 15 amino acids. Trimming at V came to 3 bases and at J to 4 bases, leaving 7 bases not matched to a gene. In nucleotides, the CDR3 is TGTGCCAGCAGTTTCAGGGGGCGCAGGGGCACTGAAGCTTTCTTT. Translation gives CASSFRGRRGTEAFF.

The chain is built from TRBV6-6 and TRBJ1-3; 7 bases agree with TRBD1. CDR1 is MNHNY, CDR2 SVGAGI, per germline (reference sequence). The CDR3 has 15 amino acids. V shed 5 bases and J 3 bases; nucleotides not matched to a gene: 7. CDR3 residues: CASSTYRGDGNTIYF. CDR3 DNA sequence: TGTGCCAGCAGTACCTACAGGGGAGATGGAAACACCATATATTTT.

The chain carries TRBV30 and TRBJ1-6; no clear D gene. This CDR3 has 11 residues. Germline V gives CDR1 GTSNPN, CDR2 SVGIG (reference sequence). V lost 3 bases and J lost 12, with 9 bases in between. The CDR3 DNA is TGTGCCTGGAGGGAGGTGGGACCCCTCCACTTT. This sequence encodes CAWREVGPLHF.

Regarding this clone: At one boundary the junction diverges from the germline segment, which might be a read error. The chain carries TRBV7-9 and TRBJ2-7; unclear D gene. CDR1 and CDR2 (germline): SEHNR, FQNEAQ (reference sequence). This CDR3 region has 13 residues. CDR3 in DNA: TGTTCCAGCAGCTTAGCTGACAACTACGAGCAGTACTTC. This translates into CSSSLADNYEQYF.

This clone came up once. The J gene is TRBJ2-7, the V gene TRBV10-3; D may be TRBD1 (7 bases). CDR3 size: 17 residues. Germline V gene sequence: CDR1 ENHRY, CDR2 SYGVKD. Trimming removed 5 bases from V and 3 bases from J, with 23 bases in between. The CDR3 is CAISNEDRRDSGYEQYF. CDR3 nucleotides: TGTGCCATCAGTAACGAGGATCGGCGGGACAGCGGCTACGAGCAGTACTTC.